A selection of T cell receptor beta chains follows, all from one sample in a study of blood T cells in healthy people across ages. TCRdb redid the calling of the 5' RACE reads with MiXCR, one entry per CDR3 protein. This table has 750,000 or so distinct CDR3 sequences, 20% to 25% appearing once. These same data were also listed under a study on T cells of mothers and their children.

The specimen sequenced was blood. Receptors were obtained from a boy under 18 in good health. Both conserved end residues are part of each CDR3. Fields, in order: J gene, clone size, D gene, V gene, CDR3 protein, CDR3 DNA. D genes are given only for firm matches. Only some rows state a clone size, as once, few, many or a class for expanded clones.

>TRBJ2-7|-|-|TRBV12-3/TRBV12-4
CASSYGPTNEQYF
TGTGCCAGCAGTTACGGACCTACTAACGAGCAGTACTTC
>TRBJ2-7|-|-|TRBV29-1
CSVVSAEAYEQYF
TGCAGCGTTGTTTCAGCAGAGGCCTACGAGCAGTACTTC
>TRBJ2-7|-|TRBD2|TRBV29-1
CSVLAGVEQYF
TGCAGTGTACTAGCGGGGGTCGAGCAGTACTTC
>TRBJ2-5|-|-|TRBV5-1
CASSFGQTQETQYF
TGCGCCAGCAGTTTTGGACAGACCCAAGAGACCCAGTACTTC
>TRBJ2-7|few|TRBD2|TRBV7-9
CASSLEPGLAGDEQYF
TGTGCCAGCAGCTTAGAACCCGGACTAGCGGGAGACGAGCAGTACTTC
>TRBJ2-7|few|TRBD2|TRBV20-1
CSAFGTSGPYEQYF
TGCAGTGCTTTCGGGACTAGCGGGCCCTACGAGCAGTACTTC
>TRBJ1-1|few|TRBD1|TRBV6-2/TRBV6-3
CATKGGQGNTEAFF
TGTGCCACCAAAGGGGGACAGGGTAACACTGAAGCTTTCTTT
>TRBJ2-7|few|-|TRBV4-3
CASSQESISLRVYEQYF
TGCGCCAGCAGCCAAGAGTCAATCTCCCTCCGAGTGTACGAGCAGTACTTC
>TRBJ2-7|-|TRBD1|TRBV28
CASSSRAGGRDRVYEQYF
TGTGCCAGCAGTTCACGGGCAGGTGGCCGAGACAGGGTCTACGAGCAGTACTTC
>TRBJ2-7|many|TRBD1|TRBV3-1
CASSQGDRSYEQYF
TGTGCCAGCAGCCAAGGGGACAGGAGCTACGAGCAGTACTTC
>TRBJ2-5|-|-|TRBV12-5
CASGPPPTGRSQETQYF
TGTGCTAGTGGTCCCCCTCCGACAGGACGATCTCAAGAGACCCAGTACTTC
>TRBJ2-1|-|-|TRBV28
CASRPRALGYGYNEQFF
TGTGCCAGCAGGCCCCGTGCTTTGGGATATGGGTACAATGAGCAGTTCTTC
>TRBJ2-7|-|TRBD1|TRBV7-2
CASSQTGKSFEQYF
TGTGCCAGCAGCCAGACAGGGAAAAGCTTCGAGCAGTACTTC
>TRBJ2-1|few|TRBD1|TRBV7-6
CASSSTGGFAYNEQFF
TGTGCCAGCAGCTCTACAGGGGGTTTCGCCTACAATGAGCAGTTCTTC
>TRBJ2-5|-|TRBD2|TRBV11-2
CASSPGGTREGETQYF
TGTGCCAGCAGCCCCGGAGGGACCAGGGAGGGCGAGACCCAGTACTTC
>TRBJ2-7|-|-|TRBV29-1
CSVVSVSSYEQYF
TGCAGCGTTGTTTCTGTGTCCAGCTACGAGCAGTACTTC
>TRBJ2-5|-|TRBD1|TRBV11-2
CASSQTGPETQYF
TGTGCCAGCAGCCAGACAGGGCCGGAGACCCAGTACTTC
>TRBJ1-1|-|-|TRBV2
CASTATGATEAFF
TGTGCCAGCACGGCGACGGGGGCCACTGAAGCTTTCTTT
>TRBJ2-1|-|TRBD2|TRBV29-1
CSVETSGVGNEQFF
TGCAGCGTGGAAACTAGCGGGGTGGGGAATGAGCAGTTCTTC
>TRBJ2-6|-|-|TRBV28
CAGGGTGTGANVLTF
TGTGCCGGAGGGGGTACAGGGACTGGGGCCAACGTCCTGACTTTC
>TRBJ2-2|many|-|TRBV9
CASSGGTGELFF
TGTGCCAGCAGCGGAGGCACCGGGGAGCTGTTTTTT
>TRBJ1-5|few|-|TRBV20-1
CSASTGLRGSQPQHF
TGCAGTGCCTCAACCGGACTCAGGGGTTCCCAGCCCCAGCATTTT
>TRBJ2-1|-|TRBD2|TRBV2
CASGQTSSYNEQFF
TGTGCCAGCGGTCAGACTAGCAGCTACAATGAGCAGTTCTTC
>TRBJ1-2|-|-|TRBV20-1
CSAEDPSLYGYTF
TGCAGTGCTGAGGATCCTTCCCTCTATGGCTACACCTTC
>TRBJ2-7|-|TRBD2|TRBV4-1
CASSQAASGGAYEQYF
TGCGCCAGCAGCCAAGCGGCCAGCGGGGGGGCCTACGAGCAGTACTTC
>TRBJ2-6|few|-|TRBV7-8
CASSLVWGRAGANVLTF
TGTGCCAGCAGCTTAGTTTGGGGTCGGGCTGGGGCCAACGTCCTGACTTTC
>TRBJ2-5|-|TRBD1|TRBV7-2
CASSSRDRRETQYF
TGTGCCAGCAGCAGCCGGGACAGAAGGGAGACCCAGTACTTC